The 6 T cell receptor beta chains in this list originate from one sample, sequenced in a study of T cells after yellow fever vaccination. TCRdb reprocessed the 5' RACE reads via MiXCR and lists one record per CDR3 protein. Here the sample spans under 550,000 distinct CDR3 sequences, 21% being singletons. Sequences were derived from PBMCs, sampled about 20 days after the first yellow fever vaccination. These receptors came from a man aged 18 to 30 who received the YFV17D yellow fever vaccine.

This clonotype was observed a few times. J is TRBJ1-5 and V is TRBV28; no clear D. Germline CDR1 and CDR2: MDHEN and SYDVKM. The CDR3 length is 15 residues. V was trimmed by 6 bases and J by 1 base, leaving 13 bases between them. The DNA for the CDR3 is TGTGCCAGCAGCCCGCCTGCACCGAGCAATCAGCCCCAGCATTTT. Translated, it gives CASSPPAPSNQPQHF.

This clonotype turned up a few times. The J gene is TRBJ1-5, the V gene TRBV7-3, with TRBD1 identical over 8 bases. Germline V CDR1 and CDR2: SGHTA, FQGTGA. The trim removed 1 base at V and 0 bases at J, leaving 17 bases unmatched. CDR3 length equals 21 residues. CDR3 coding DNA: TGTGCCAGCAGCTTAAGGGCAGGGGGTACAGGGGGTAGTAATAGCAATCAGCCCCAGCATTTT. This gives the protein CASSLRAGGTGGSNSNQPQHF.

The chain combines TRBV3-1 with TRBJ2-7; weak D call: TRBD1 (5 bases). The length of the CDR3 is 14 residues. V shed 1 base and J shed 1 base, with 8 bases lying between them. Germline assignment: CDR1 LGHDT and CDR2 YNNKEL (reference sequence). CDR3 amino acids: CASSQVTASYEQYF. The CDR3 DNA reads TGTGCCAGCAGCCAAGTGACAGCATCCTACGAGCAGTACTTC.

The V call is TRBV12-3 or TRBV12-4, the J call TRBJ2-2; TRBD2 agrees at 8 bases. CDR3 size: 15 residues. V shed 7 bases and J 0 bases; nucleotides not matched to a gene: 4. For the CDR3, the DNA is TGTGCCAGCAAGGAGACTAGCGCGAACACCGGGGAGCTGTTTTTT. This encodes CASKETSANTGELFF.

This chain uses TRBV7-3 with TRBJ2-2; D is perhaps TRBD1 or TRBD2 (5 bases each). In germline, CDR1 is SGHTA, CDR2 FQGTGA. The CDR3 totals 15 residues. Between the trimmed V and J ends, which lost 4 bases and 8 bases, there was a span of 17 bases. The CDR3 spells CASSSRRGAAGELFF. The DNA for the CDR3 is TGTGCCAGCAGCTCCCGGAGAGGGGCCGCGGGGGAGCTGTTTTTT.

The chain has TRBV7-9 and TRBJ1-4, with D perhaps matching TRBD1 (6 bases). The CDR3 runs to 15 residues. Trimming pared 7 bases from V and 1 base from J, leaving 13 bases between. CDR1 SEHNR and CDR2 FQNEAQ come from the germline V gene (reference sequence). The CDR3 DNA is TGTGCCAGCACCCTAAAACAGGGAACTAATGAAAAACTGTTTTTT. Its translation is CASTLKQGTNEKLFF.